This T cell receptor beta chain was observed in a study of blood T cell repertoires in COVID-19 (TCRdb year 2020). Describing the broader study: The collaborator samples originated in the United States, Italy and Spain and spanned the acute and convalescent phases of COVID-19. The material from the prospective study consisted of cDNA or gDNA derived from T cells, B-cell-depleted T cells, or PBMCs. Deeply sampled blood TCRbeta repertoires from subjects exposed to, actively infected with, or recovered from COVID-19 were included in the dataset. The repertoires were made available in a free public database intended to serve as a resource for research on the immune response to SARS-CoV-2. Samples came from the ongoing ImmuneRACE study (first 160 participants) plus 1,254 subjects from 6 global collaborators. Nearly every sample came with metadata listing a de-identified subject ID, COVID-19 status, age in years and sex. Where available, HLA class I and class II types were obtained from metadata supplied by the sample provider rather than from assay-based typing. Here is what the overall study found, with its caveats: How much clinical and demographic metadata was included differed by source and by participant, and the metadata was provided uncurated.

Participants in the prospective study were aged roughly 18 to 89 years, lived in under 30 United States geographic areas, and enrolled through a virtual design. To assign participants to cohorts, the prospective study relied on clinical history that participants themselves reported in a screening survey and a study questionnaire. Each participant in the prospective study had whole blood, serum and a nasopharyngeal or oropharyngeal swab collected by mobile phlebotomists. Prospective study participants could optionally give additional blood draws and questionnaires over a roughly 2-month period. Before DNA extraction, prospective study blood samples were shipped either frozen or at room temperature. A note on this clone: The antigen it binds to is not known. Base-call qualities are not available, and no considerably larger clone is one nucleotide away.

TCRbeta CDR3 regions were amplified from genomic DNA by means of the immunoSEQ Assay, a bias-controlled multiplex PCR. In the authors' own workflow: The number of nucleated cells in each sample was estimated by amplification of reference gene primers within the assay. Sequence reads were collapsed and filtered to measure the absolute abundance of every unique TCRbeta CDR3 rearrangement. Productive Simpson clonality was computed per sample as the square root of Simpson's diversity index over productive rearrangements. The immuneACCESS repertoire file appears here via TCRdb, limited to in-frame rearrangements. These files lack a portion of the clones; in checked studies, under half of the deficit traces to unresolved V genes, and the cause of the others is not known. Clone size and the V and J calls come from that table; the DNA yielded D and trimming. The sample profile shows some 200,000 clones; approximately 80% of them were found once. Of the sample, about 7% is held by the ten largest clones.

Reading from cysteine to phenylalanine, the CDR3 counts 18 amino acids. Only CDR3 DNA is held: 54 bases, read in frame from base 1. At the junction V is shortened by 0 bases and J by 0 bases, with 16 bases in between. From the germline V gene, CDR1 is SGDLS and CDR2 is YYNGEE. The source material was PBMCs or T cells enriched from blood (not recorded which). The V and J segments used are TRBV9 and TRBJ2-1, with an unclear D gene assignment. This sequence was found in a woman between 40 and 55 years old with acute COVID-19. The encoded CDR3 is CASSVEPLNPSSYNEQFF. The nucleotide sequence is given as TGTGCCAGCAGCGTAGAACCTCTGAACCCCAGCTCCTACAATGAGCAGTTCTTC. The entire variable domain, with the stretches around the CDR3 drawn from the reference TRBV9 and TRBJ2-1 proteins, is DSGVTQTPKHLITATGQRVTLRCSPRSGDLSVYWYQQSLDQGLQFLIQYYNGEERAKGNILERFSAQQFPDLHSELNLSSLELGDSALYFCASSVEPLNPSSYNEQFFGPGTRLTVL.